This TCR beta chain was retrieved from a study of siplizumab effects on memory and regulatory T cells. Notes on the study in general: Naive T cells, seemingly more diverse than memory cells, seemed major alloresponse contributors. Sequences below about 10^-5 frequency were poorly captured, and few alloreactive clones mapped to unstimulated subsets.

Deletions cut 7 bases from V and 2 bases from J, with 17 bases between. The germline gives CDR1 MDHEN, CDR2 SYDVKM. This CDR3 spans 15 amino acids. This clone is a singleton in its sample. Its antigen is undetermined. The method was immunoSEQ multiplex PCR; TCRdb's version includes in-frame clones alone and lacks a portion of them. The table lists tens of thousands of clones, approximately 88% of them singletons. The sample was Tregs sorted from blood. The chain combines TRBV28 with TRBJ1-2; D gene uncertain. This receptor was taken from a human donor in good health. The CDR3 loop reads CASIRRAPTNYGYTF. CDR3 bases: TGTGCCAGCATTAGAAGAGCCCCCACGAACTATGGCTACACCTTC.